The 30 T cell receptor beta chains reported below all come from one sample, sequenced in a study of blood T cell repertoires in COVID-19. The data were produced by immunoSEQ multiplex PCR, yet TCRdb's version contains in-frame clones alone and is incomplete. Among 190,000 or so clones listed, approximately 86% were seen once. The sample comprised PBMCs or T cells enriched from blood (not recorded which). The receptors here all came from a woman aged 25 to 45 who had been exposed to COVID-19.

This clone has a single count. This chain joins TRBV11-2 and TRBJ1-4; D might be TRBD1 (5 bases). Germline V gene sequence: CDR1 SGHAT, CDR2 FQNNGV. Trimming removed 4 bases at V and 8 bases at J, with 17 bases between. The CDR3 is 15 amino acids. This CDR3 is CASSSRGLIGEKLFF. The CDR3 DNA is TGTGCCAGCAGCTCGCGGGGGTTGATTGGAGAAAAACTGTTTTTT. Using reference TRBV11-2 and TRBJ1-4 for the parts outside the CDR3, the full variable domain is EAGVAQSPRYKIIEKRQSVAFWCNPISGHATLYWYQQILGQGPKLLIQFQNNGVVDDSQLPKDRFSAERLKGVDSTLKIQPAKLEDSAVYLCASSSRGLIGEKLFFGSGTQLSVL.

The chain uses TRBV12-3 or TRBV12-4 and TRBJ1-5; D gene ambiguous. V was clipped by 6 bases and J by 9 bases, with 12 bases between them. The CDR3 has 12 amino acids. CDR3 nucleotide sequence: TGTGCCAGCAGGCTATCAGGAACGCCCCAGCATTTT. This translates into CASRLSGTPQHF.

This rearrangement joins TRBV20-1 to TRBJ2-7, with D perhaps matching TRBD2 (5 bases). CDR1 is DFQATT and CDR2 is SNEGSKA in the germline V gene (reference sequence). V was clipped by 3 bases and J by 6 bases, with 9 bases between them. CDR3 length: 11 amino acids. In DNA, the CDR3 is TGCAGTGCTAGTCGGGGATCCGAGCAGTACTTC. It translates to CSASRGSEQYF.

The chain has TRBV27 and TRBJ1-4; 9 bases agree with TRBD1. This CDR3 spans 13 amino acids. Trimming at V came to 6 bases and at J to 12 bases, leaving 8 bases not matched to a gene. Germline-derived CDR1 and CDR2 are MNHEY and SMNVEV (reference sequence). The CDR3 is CASRSWDREELFF. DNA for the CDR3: TGTGCCAGCAGGAGCTGGGACAGGGAGGAACTGTTTTTT.

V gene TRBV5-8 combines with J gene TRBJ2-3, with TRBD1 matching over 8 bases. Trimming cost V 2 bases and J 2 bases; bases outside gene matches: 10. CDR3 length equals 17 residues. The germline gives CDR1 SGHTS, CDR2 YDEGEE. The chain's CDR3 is CASSFRQGPPFTDTQYF. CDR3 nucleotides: TGTGCCAGCAGCTTCCGACAGGGGCCACCATTCACAGATACGCAGTATTTT.

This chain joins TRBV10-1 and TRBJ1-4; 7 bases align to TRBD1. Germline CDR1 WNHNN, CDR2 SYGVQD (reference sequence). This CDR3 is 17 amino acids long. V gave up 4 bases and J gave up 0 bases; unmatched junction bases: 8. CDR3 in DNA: TGCGCCAGCAGTGCGGACAGGCCCGGGACAACTAATGAAAAACTGTTTTTT. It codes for CASSADRPGTTNEKLFF.

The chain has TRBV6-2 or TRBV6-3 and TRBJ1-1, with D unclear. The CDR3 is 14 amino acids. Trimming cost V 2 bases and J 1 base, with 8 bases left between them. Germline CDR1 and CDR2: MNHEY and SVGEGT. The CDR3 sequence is CASSYSRGNTEAFF. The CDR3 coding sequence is TGTGCCAGCAGTTACAGTCGGGGGAACACTGAAGCTTTCTTT.

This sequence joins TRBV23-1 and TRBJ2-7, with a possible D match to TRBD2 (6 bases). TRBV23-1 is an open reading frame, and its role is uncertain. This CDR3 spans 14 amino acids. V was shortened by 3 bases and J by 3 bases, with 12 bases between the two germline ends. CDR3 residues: CASSQGGTYYEQYF. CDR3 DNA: TGCGCCAGCAGTCAGGGGGGAACCTACTACGAGCAGTACTTC.

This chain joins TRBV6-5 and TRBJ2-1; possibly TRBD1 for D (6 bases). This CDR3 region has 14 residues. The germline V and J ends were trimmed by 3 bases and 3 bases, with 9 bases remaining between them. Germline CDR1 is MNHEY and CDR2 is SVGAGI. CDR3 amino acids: CASSYRDNYNEQFF. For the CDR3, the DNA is TGTGCCAGCAGTTATCGGGACAACTACAATGAGCAGTTCTTC.

CDR3 in DNA: TGTGCCAGCAGTATGGGCATGAACACTGAAGCTTTCTTT. Translated: CASSMGMNTEAFF. V is TRBV25-1 and J is TRBJ1-1; D ambiguous. From germline, CDR1 is MGHDK and CDR2 SYGVNS. This CDR3 region has 13 residues. V lost 5 bases and J 0 bases, leaving 7 bases between the germline ends.

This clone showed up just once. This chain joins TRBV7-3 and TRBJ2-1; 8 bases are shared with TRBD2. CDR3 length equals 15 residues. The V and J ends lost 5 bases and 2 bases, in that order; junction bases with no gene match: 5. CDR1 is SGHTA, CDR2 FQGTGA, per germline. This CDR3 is CASSIVAGPYNEQFF. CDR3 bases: TGTGCCAGCAGCATAGTAGCGGGGCCCTACAATGAGCAGTTCTTC.

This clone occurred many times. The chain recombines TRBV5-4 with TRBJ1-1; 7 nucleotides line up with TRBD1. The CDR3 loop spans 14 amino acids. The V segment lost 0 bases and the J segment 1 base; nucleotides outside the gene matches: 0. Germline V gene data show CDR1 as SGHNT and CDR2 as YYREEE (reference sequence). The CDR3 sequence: CASSLDRGNTEAFF. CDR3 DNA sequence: TGTGCCAGCAGCTTGGACAGGGGGAACACTGAAGCTTTCTTT.

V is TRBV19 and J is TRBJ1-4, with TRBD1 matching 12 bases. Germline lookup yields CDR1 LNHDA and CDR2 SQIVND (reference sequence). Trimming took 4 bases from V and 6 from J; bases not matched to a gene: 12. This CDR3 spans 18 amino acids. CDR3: CASSTRGTGGIKHEKLFF. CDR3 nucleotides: TGTGCCAGTAGTACACGCGGGACAGGGGGCATAAAGCATGAAAAACTGTTTTTT.

CDR3 sequence reads: CAISYKTGNTEAFF. For the CDR3, the DNA is TGTGCCATCAGTTATAAAACAGGGAACACTGAAGCTTTCTTT. This chain joins TRBV10-3 and TRBJ1-1, with a weak D call TRBD1 (5 bases). Germline CDR1 is ENHRY and CDR2 is SYGVKD. CDR3 length: 14 residues. Trimming shortened V by 5 bases and J by 1 base, and 11 bases separated the two germline ends.

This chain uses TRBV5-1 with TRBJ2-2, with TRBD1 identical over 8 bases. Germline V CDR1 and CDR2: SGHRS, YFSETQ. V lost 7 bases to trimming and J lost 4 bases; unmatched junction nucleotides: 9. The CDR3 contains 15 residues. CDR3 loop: CASRTGMESTGELFF. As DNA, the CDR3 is TGCGCCAGCCGGACAGGGATGGAGAGCACCGGGGAGCTGTTTTTT.

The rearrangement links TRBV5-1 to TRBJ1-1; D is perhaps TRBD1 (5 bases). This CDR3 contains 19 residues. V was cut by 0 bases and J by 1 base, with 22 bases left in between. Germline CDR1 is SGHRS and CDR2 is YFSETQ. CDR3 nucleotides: TGCGCCAGCAGCTTGGTCGTATTGGCCAGGGCCCATCCGAACACTGAAGCTTTCTTT. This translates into CASSLVVLARAHPNTEAFF.

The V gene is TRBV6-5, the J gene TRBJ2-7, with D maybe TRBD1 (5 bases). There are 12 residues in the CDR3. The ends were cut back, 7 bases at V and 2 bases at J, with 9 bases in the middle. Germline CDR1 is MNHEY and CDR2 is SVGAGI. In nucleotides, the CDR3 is TGTGCCAGCAAGACAGTCACCTACGAGCAGTACTTC. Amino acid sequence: CASKTVTYEQYF.

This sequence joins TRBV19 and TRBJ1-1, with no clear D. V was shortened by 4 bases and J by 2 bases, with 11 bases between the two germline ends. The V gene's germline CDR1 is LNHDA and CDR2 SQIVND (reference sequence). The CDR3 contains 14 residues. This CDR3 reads CASSTMTRNTEAFF. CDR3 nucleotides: TGTGCCAGTAGTACTATGACACGTAACACTGAAGCTTTCTTT.

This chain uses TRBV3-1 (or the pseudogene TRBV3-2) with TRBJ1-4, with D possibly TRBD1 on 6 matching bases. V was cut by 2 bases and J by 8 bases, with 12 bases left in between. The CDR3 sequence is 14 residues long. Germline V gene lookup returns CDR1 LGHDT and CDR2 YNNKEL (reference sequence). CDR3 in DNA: TGTGCCAGCAGCCAATTGGGGGCCGGAGAAAAACTGTTTTTT. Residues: CASSQLGAGEKLFF.

CDR3 protein: CAIRSGRGLGGEQYF. The CDR3 coding sequence is TGTGCCATCAGGAGTGGCCGAGGGCTTGGAGGCGAGCAGTACTTC. The rearrangement uses TRBV10-3 and TRBJ2-7, with a weak D call TRBD2 (5 bases). The ends were cut back, 6 bases at V and 6 bases at J, with 21 bases in the middle. Germline CDR1 ENHRY, CDR2 SYGVKD. The CDR3 spans 15 residues.

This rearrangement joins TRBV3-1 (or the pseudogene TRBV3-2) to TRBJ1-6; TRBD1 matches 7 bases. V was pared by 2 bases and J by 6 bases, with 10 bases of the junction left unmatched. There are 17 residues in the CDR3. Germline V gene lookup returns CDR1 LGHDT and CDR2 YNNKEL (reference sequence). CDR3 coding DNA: TGTGCCAGCAGCCAAAAGTACACCGGGACAGTTAATTCACCCCTCCACTTT. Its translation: CASSQKYTGTVNSPLHF.

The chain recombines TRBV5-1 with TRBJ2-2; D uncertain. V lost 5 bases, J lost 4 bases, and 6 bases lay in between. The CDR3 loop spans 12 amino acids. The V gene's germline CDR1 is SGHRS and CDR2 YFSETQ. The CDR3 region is CASSKSTGELFF. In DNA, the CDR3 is TGCGCCAGCAGTAAGAGCACCGGGGAGCTGTTTTTT.

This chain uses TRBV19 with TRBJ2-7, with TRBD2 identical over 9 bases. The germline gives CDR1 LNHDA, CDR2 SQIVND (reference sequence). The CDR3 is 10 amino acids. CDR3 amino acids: CASSRPERGV. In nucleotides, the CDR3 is TGTGCCAGTAGTAGACCCGAGCGGGGGGTA.

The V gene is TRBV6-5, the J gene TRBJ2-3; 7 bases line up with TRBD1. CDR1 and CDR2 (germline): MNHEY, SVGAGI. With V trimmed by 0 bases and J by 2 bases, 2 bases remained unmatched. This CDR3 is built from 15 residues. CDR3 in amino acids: CASSYSGGLTDTQYF. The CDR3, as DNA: TGTGCCAGCAGTTACTCAGGGGGCCTCACAGATACGCAGTATTTT.

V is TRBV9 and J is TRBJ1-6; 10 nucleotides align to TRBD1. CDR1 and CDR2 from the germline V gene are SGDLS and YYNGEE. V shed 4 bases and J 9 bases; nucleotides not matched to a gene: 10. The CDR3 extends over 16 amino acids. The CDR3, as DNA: TGTGCCAGCAGCCCAAGACAGGGGGCGGAGGGTTCACCCCTCCACTTT. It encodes CASSPRQGAEGSPLHF. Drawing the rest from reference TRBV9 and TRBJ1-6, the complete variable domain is DSGVTQTPKHLITATGQRVTLRCSPRSGDLSVYWYQQSLDQGLQFLIQYYNGEERAKGNILERFSAQQFPDLHSELNLSSLELGDSALYFCASSPRQGAEGSPLHFGNGTRLTVT.

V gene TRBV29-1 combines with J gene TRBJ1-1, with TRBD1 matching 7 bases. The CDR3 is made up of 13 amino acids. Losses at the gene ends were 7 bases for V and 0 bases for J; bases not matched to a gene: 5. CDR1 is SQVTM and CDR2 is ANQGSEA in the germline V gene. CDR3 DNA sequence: TGCAGCGCGGACAGGACCTTGAACACTGAAGCTTTCTTT. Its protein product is CSADRTLNTEAFF.

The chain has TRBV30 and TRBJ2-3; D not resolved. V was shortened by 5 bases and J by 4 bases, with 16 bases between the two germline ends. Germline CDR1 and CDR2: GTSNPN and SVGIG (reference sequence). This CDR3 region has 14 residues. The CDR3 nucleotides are TGTGCCTGGGGGTCCGAACAACACGCAGATACGCAGTATTTT. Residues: CAWGSEQHADTQYF.

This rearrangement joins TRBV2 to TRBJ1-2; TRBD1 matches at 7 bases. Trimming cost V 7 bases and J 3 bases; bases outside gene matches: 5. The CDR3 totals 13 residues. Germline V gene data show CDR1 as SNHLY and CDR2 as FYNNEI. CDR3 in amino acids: CASTEGQDYGYTF. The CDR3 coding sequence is TGTGCCAGCACCGAAGGACAGGACTATGGCTACACCTTC.

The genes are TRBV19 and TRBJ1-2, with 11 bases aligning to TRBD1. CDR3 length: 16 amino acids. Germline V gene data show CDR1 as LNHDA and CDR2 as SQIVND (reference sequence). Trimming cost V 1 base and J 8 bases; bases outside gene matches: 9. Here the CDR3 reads CASSIGFGQGAKGYTF. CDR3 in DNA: TGTGCCAGTAGTATAGGGTTTGGACAGGGGGCGAAGGGCTACACCTTC.

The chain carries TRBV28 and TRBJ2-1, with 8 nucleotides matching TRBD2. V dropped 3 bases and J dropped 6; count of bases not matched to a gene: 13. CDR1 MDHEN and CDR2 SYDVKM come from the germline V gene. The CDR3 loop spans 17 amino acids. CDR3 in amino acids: CASSLGAGEPQGNEQFF. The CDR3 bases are TGTGCCAGCAGTTTGGGAGCGGGAGAGCCACAGGGCAATGAGCAGTTCTTC.